Sequencing of this T cell receptor beta chain was carried out in a study of blood T cell repertoires in COVID-19. Study summary: Sources were T cells, B-cell-depleted T cells, or PBMCs; the material itself was cDNA or gDNA.

Germline loops: CDR1 LNHDA, CDR2 SQIVND (reference sequence). V was cut by 4 bases and J by 8 bases, with 17 bases left in between. The CDR3 has 14 amino acids. This clone was seen a handful of times. Source study methods: Reference gene primers were amplified, and this amplification served to estimate nucleated cell counts. Sequencing used immunoSEQ multiplex PCR; TCRdb keeps in-frame clones, though not all of them. That table supplies the V and J calls and clone size; D and trimming were determined from the DNA. The sample yields over 100,000 clones, 75% to 85% seen once. What was sequenced was peripheral blood. J is TRBJ1-2 and V is TRBV19; the D gene is possibly TRBD1 (6 bases). This TCR was sampled from a man in his 70s with acute or convalescent COVID-19. CDR3 residues: CASSTPGGQIGYTF. The CDR3, as DNA: TGTGCCAGTAGTACCCCCGGGGGGCAGATCGGCTACACCTTC.